This T cell receptor beta chain appears in the sequencing data of a study of T cells in Graves' hyperthyroidism and ophthalmopathy. Hyperthyroidism of Graves' type that showed no ophthalmopathy progression within 18 months was stable. The hyperthyroidism patients had all been newly diagnosed, and their disease duration was under 2 months. Their ages ranged from 18 to 65 years. On the basis of clinical symptoms, serum thyroxine and TRAb, thyroid ultrasound and orbital computed tomography, diagnoses were made. The investigators amplified TCR beta CDR3 regions from RNA transcripts. Initially, a first-round RT-PCR of the TCR CDR3 employed the HTBI primer set. TCRdb re-called the multiplex PCR reads with MiXCR, one entry per CDR3 protein. The table has some 510,000 distinct CDR3 sequences, about 45% seen once. This clonotype was seen ten or more times. Antigen: not known. CDR3 length equals 15 residues. V lost 5 bases to trimming and J lost 0 bases, with 13 bases between them. The germline V gene encodes CDR1 SEHNR and CDR2 FQNEAQ (reference sequence).

Findings and limits, study-wide: Prediction of ophthalmopathy progression came a median approximately 6 months pre-onset.

Sample: peripheral blood or thyroid tissue (not recorded which). This TCR was sampled from a woman younger than 30 with Graves' hyperthyroidism. This chain connects TRBV7-9 to TRBJ1-2; no firm D call. Written as DNA, the CDR3 is TGTGCCAGCAGCGCCCAGGAGGGATCTAACTATGGCTACACCTTC. Its protein product is CASSAQEGSNYGYTF.